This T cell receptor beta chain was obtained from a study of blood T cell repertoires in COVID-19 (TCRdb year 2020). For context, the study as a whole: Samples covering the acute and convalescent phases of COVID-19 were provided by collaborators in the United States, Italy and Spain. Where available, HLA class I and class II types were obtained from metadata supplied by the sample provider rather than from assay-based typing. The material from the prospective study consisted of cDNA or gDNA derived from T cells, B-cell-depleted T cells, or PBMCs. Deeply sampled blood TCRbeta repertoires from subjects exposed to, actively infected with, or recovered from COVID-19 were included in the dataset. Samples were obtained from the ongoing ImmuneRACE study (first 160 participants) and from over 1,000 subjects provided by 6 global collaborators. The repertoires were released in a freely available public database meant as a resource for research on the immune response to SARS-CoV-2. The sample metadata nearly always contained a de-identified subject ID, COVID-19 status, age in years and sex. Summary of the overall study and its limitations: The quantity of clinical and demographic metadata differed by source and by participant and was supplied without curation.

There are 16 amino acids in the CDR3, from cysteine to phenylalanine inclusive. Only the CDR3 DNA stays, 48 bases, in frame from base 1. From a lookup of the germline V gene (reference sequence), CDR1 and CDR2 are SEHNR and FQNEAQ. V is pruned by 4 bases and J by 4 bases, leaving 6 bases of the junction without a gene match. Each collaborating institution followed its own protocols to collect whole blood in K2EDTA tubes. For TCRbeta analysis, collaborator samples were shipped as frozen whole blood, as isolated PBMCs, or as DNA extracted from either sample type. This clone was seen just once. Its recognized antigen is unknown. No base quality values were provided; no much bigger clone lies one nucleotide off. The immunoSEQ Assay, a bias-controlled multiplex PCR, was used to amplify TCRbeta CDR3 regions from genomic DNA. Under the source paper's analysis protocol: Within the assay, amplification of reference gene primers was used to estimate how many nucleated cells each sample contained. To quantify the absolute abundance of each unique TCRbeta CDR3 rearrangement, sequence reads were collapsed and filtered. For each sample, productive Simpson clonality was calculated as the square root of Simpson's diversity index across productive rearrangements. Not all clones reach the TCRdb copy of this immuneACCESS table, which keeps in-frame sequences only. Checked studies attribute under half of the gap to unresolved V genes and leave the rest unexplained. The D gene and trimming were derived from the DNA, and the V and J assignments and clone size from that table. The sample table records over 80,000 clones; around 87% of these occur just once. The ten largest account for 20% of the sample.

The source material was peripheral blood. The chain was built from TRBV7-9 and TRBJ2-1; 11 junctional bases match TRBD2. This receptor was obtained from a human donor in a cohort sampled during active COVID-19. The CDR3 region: CASSSVAGGFYNEQFF. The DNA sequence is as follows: TGTGCCAGCAGCTCCGTAGCGGGAGGGTTTTACAATGAGCAGTTCTTC. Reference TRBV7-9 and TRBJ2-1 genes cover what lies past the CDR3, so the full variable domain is DTGVSQNPRHKITKRGQNVTFRCDPISEHNRLYWYRQTLGQGPEFLTYFQNEAQLEKSRLLSDRFSAERPKGSFSTLEIQRTEQGDSAMYLCASSSVAGGFYNEQFFGPGTRLTVL.